Sequencing of this T cell receptor beta chain was carried out in a study of blood T cell repertoires in COVID-19. Looking at the study overall: There were acute and convalescent COVID-19 samples, and they came from the United States, Italy and Spain. PBMCs, B-cell-depleted T cells, or T cells provided the cDNA or gDNA that made up the material.

Germline V gives CDR1 KGHSH, CDR2 LQKENI. Trimming took 4 bases from V and 4 from J, leaving 12 bases between them. This CDR3 comprises 14 residues. Original processing methods: Estimated nucleated cell counts came from reference gene primer amplification. Profiling relied on immunoSEQ multiplex PCR, and the TCRdb table lists in-frame clones only, not all of them. That table furnishes V, J and clone size, whereas the DNA furnished D and trimming. The sample lists about 170,000 clones, about 85% occurring once. This chain connects TRBV18 to TRBJ2-3; TRBD2 is a possible D gene (6 bases). This TCR came from a man in his fifties or sixties who had recovered from COVID-19. The source material was peripheral blood. CDR3 in amino acids: CASSLAEGSDTQYF. The CDR3 DNA reads TGTGCCAGCTCACTCGCGGAGGGGTCAGATACGCAGTATTTT.